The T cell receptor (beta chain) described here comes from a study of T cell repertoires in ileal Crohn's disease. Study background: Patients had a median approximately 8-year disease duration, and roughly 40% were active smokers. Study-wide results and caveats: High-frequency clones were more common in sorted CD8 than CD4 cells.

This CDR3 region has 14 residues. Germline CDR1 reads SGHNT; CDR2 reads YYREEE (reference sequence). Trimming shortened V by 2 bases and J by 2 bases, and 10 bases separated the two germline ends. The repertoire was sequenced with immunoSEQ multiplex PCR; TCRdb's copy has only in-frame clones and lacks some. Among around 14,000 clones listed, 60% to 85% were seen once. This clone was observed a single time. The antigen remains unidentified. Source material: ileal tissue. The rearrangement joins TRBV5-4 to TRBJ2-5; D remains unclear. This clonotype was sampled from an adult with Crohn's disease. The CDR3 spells CASSLGNSQETQYF. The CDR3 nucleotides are TGTGCCAGCAGCTTAGGAAACAGTCAAGAGACCCAGTACTTC. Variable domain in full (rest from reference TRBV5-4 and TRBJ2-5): ETGVTQSPTHLIKTRGQQVTLRCSSQSGHNTVSWYQQALGQGPQFIFQYYREEENGRGNFPPRFSGLQFPNYSSELNVNALELDDSALYLCASSLGNSQETQYFGPGTRLLVL.